Below are 10 T cell receptor beta chains sequenced from a single sample in a study of naive and memory T cell subsets. Both TRBC1 and TRBC2 were covered by a beta constant-region primer of two equimolar oligonucleotides. Nested alpha and beta constant-region primers with the SP2 primer drove four PCR rounds on ligated cDNA. TCRdb recomputed calls from the UMI-ligation and nested PCR reads with MiXCR, one row per CDR3 protein. The data contain 95,000 to 150,000 distinct CDR3 sequences, around a third of them singletons. The sequenced sample consisted of central memory CD4+ T cells from blood. The receptors shown here come from a human donor in good health.

This clonotype was counted between two and nine times. The chain links TRBV7-6 to TRBJ2-2, with D unclear. The V and J ends lost 5 bases and 4 bases respectively, with 17 bases between them. From germline, CDR1 is SGHVS and CDR2 FNYEAQ. The CDR3 length is 16 residues. Here the CDR3 DNA reads TGTGCCAGCAGCCCAACCCCGGGCGGAACCACCGGGGAGCTGTTTTTT. This codes for CASSPTPGGTTGELFF.

J is TRBJ2-1 and V is TRBV10-1, with 10 nucleotides matching TRBD1. V trimming: 6 bases; J trimming: 5 bases; junction bases outside the gene matches: 7. Germline loops: CDR1 WNHNN, CDR2 SYGVQD (reference sequence). CDR3 length equals 15 residues. The CDR3 nucleotides are TGCGCCAGCAGCCCTAGGACAGGGGGGGACAATGAGCAGTTCTTC. Translating gives CASSPRTGGDNEQFF.

J is TRBJ2-5 and V is TRBV29-1; tentative D call: TRBD1 (7 bases). Trimming shortened V by 7 bases and J by 9 bases, and 18 bases separated the two germline ends. The V gene's germline CDR1 is SQVTM and CDR2 ANQGSEA. This CDR3 comprises 12 residues. CDR3 DNA sequence: TGCAGCGCGGGGGACAGCGTAGGGTCCCAGTACTTC. Translated: CSAGDSVGSQYF. Using reference TRBV29-1 and TRBJ2-5 for the parts outside the CDR3, the full variable domain is SAVISQKPSRDICQRGTSLTIQCQVDSQVTMMFWYRQQPGQSLTLIATANQGSEATYESGFVIDKFPISRPNLTFSTLTVSNMSPEDSSIYLCSAGDSVGSQYFGPGTRLLVL.

The gene calls are TRBV12-3 or TRBV12-4 and TRBJ1-6; D remains unclear. The V end was cut by 5 bases, the J end by 7 bases, with 12 bases between. The CDR3 is 14 amino acids. The CDR3 region is CASSIQGGNSPLHF. The CDR3 DNA sequence: TGTGCCAGCAGTATACAAGGAGGGAATTCACCCCTCCACTTT.

The chain carries TRBV20-1 and TRBJ2-1; 8 bases are shared with TRBD2. V lost 2 bases to trimming and J lost 5 bases; unmatched junction nucleotides: 11. This CDR3 region has 16 residues. Per the germline V gene, CDR1 is DFQATT and CDR2 is SNEGSKA (reference sequence). CDR3 in amino acids: CSARSPGGGGNNEQFF. In nucleotides, the CDR3 is TGCAGTGCTAGATCCCCCGGGGGGGGAGGTAACAATGAGCAGTTCTTC.

This chain connects TRBV5-4 to TRBJ2-1; 7 positions agree with TRBD2. This CDR3 comprises 15 residues. Germline values: CDR1 SGHNT, CDR2 YYREEE (reference sequence). The trim removed 2 bases at V and 4 bases at J, leaving 6 bases unmatched. The chain's CDR3 is CASSLSLATYNEQFF. The CDR3 DNA reads TGTGCCAGCAGCTTATCACTAGCGACTTACAATGAGCAGTTCTTC.

Here the CDR3 reads CASSTARQGKNIQYF. As DNA, the CDR3 is TGTGCCAGCAGTACGGCTAGACAGGGTAAAAACATTCAGTACTTC. The genes are TRBV6-5 and TRBJ2-4; TRBD1 matches 7 bases. Germline values: CDR1 MNHEY, CDR2 SVGAGI. The CDR3 is made up of 15 amino acids. Germline trimming cut 5 bases from V and 4 bases from J; bases unmatched to any gene: 8.

In this sample, this clonotype turned up a few times. This chain joins TRBV7-2 and TRBJ1-2, with no clear D. CDR3 length: 14 residues. CDR1 is SGHTA and CDR2 is FQGNSA in the germline V gene. Trimming pared 1 base from V and 6 bases from J, leaving 12 bases between. CDR3 nucleotides: TGTGCCAGCAGCTTAGGAGGGTTTAAGCATGGCTACACCTTC. It is translated as CASSLGGFKHGYTF.

This clonotype was counted only a few times. The chain uses TRBV12-5 and TRBJ1-5, with TRBD1 matching over 7 bases. The CDR3 spans 18 residues. The germline V gene has CDR1 LGHNT and CDR2 FRNRAP. J lost 2 bases, V lost 4 bases, and 14 bases had no gene match. CDR3 loop: CASGSWDSGGVRNQPQHF. Here the CDR3 DNA reads TGTGCTAGTGGTTCCTGGGACAGTGGTGGAGTTCGCAATCAGCCCCAGCATTTT.

This clonotype came up a few times. The V and J genes are TRBV6-2 or TRBV6-3 and TRBJ2-7; D call uncertain. Between the trimmed V and J ends, which lost 2 bases and 6 bases, there was a span of 8 bases. CDR1 and CDR2 from the germline V gene are MNHEY and SVGEGT. The CDR3 sequence is 12 residues long. The CDR3 DNA follows: TGTGCCAGCAGTTACGTCGTTAGCGAGCAGTACTTC. Encoded protein: CASSYVVSEQYF.